This paragraph covers one TCR beta chain sequence. In the original processing: The assay estimated nucleated cells by amplifying reference gene primers. Using immunoSEQ multiplex PCR, the repertoire was profiled, and TCRdb retains in-frame clones only, with some absent. Clone size and V and J calls were adopted from that table, with D and trimming inferred from the DNA. The table records roughly 110,000 clones, 70% to 90% of them present only once. With V trimmed by 0 bases and J by 8 bases, 4 bases remained unmatched. This CDR3 has 16 residues. The V gene's germline CDR1 is MGHRA and CDR2 YSYEKL. This sample is drawn from a study of blood T cell repertoires in COVID-19. For the study at large: Donors in the United States, Italy and Spain gave samples during acute or convalescent COVID-19. The cDNA or gDNA used as material had been derived from T cells, B-cell-depleted T cells, or PBMCs.

The origin of this receptor is a man aged 50 to 60 with active or convalescent COVID-19. The specimen was peripheral blood. The rearrangement uses TRBV4-1 and TRBJ1-4, with 12 bases lining up with TRBD1. The DNA for the CDR3 is TGCGCCAGCAGCCAAGATCGGGGGACAGGGGGCGAAAAACTGTTTTTT. This encodes CASSQDRGTGGEKLFF.